The present entry profiles one TCR beta chain with its context. TCRdb's copy holds only in-frame clones and misses some; the assay was immunoSEQ multiplex PCR. Here the sample spans around 110,000 clones, 70% to 90% being singletons. This entry belongs to a study of radiotherapy plus CTLA-4 blockade in lung cancer. The sample consisted of peripheral blood, taken from a patient treated with radiotherapy plus ipilimumab. This receptor was taken from a human donor with non-small cell lung cancer that progressed on radiotherapy plus ipilimumab.

CDR3 sequence reads: CASSLVTGYGYTF. CDR3 coding DNA: TGTGCCAGCAGCTTAGTAACGGGATATGGCTACACCTTC. The chain carries TRBV7-9 and TRBJ1-2; D uncertain. Germline V gene lookup returns CDR1 SEHNR and CDR2 FQNEAQ (reference sequence). This CDR3 has 13 residues. V was shortened by 1 base and J by 5 bases, with 8 bases between the two germline ends.